Below, 25 T cell receptor beta chains from the same sample are listed, as sequenced in a study of cytomegalovirus exposure and HLA in healthy donors. PCR used 60 Vbeta primers and 13 Jbeta primers. Profiling relied on immunoSEQ multiplex PCR, and the TCRdb table lists in-frame clones only, not all of them. Of 100,000 or so clones listed, less than 80% were seen once; the top ten hold less than 4.5%. The sample comprised PBMCs. The receptors come from a man aged 25 to 40 in good health and CMV-seropositive.

In its sample, this clone was seen a few times. The chain joins TRBV6-5 to TRBJ2-7; D is possibly TRBD1 (6 bases). The V end lost 0 bases, the J end lost 2 bases, and 11 bases lay between the germline ends. The germline gives CDR1 MNHEY, CDR2 SVGAGI. CDR3 length equals 15 residues. The CDR3: CASSYSTGPTYEQYF. DNA for the CDR3: TGTGCCAGCAGTTACTCGACAGGACCCACCTACGAGCAGTACTTC.

CDR3 in DNA: TGTGCCAGCTCAGGCAGGGATTTGTACGAGCAGTACTTC. It is translated as CASSGRDLYEQYF. The chain recombines TRBV11-3 with TRBJ2-7, with D possibly being TRBD1 (5 bases). CDR1 SGHNT and CDR2 YENEEA come from the germline V gene. Trimming removed 8 bases from V and 4 bases from J, with 15 bases in between. The CDR3 spans 13 residues.

The table lists this clone with a count of one. The chain carries TRBV5-1 and TRBJ2-5; 7 bases are a match to TRBD1. This CDR3 is 14 amino acids long. V shed 4 bases and J 2 bases; nucleotides not matched to a gene: 5. Germline-derived CDR1 and CDR2 are SGHRS and YFSETQ. In nucleotides, the CDR3 is TGCGCCAGCAGCCCCAGGGGGTCACAAGAGACCCAGTACTTC. It is translated as CASSPRGSQETQYF.

V gene TRBV5-6 combines with J gene TRBJ2-5; TRBD1 matches at 7 bases. The DNA matches TRBJ2-7 better at its end, which makes the J call doubtful. CDR1 is SGHDT and CDR2 is YYEEEE in the germline V gene. The CDR3 extends over 16 amino acids. CDR3 DNA sequence: TGTGCCAGCAGCTTGGGACGACAGGGCCTCAACTACGAGCAGTACTTC. The encoded protein is CASSLGRQGLNYEQYF.

V is TRBV5-1 and J is TRBJ2-5, with D possibly TRBD2 on 5 matching bases. Germline CDR1 is SGHRS and CDR2 is YFSETQ. Trimming stripped 0 bases from V and 2 bases from J, with 11 bases between. This CDR3 has 15 amino acids. CDR3 DNA: TGCGCCAGCAGCTTGGGGTTAGACTATCAAGAGACCCAGTACTTC. It codes for CASSLGLDYQETQYF. Full variable domain (missing parts from reference TRBV5-1 and TRBJ2-5): KAGVTQTPRYLIKTRGQQVTLSCSPISGHRSVSWYQQTPGQGLQFLFEYFSETQRNKGNFPGRFSGRQFSNSRSEMNVSTLELGDSALYLCASSLGLDYQETQYFGPGTRLLVL.

The CDR3, as DNA: TGTGCCAGCAGTGCCCCGGGACAGCAGGGCTTGCATGGCTACACCTTC. This encodes CASSAPGQQGLHGYTF. The V and J genes are TRBV6-1 and TRBJ1-2, with 7 bases identical to TRBD1. The V gene's germline CDR1 is MNHNS and CDR2 SASEGT. J lost 6 bases, V lost 4 bases, and 14 bases had no gene match. CDR3 size: 16 residues.

The chain couples TRBV7-2 to TRBJ2-5, with TRBD2 matching over 8 bases. The ends lost 1 base at V and 1 base at J; junction bases unmatched: 5. CDR3 length: 16 amino acids. The germline V gene encodes CDR1 SGHTA and CDR2 FQGNSA. CDR3 sequence (DNA): TGTGCCAGCAGCTTAGGGCCGGGGGGGGCCCAAGAGACCCAGTACTTC. Translating it yields CASSLGPGGAQETQYF.

The chain carries TRBV5-1 and TRBJ1-2; TRBD1 matches 9 bases. Germline lookup yields CDR1 SGHRS and CDR2 YFSETQ. The ends lost 5 bases at V and 6 bases at J; junction bases unmatched: 14. CDR3 length: 16 residues. The CDR3 DNA is TGCGCCAGCAGTCATGGCCGGGACAGGGCTTCAAATGGCTACACCTTC. It yields the protein CASSHGRDRASNGYTF. Variable domain in full (rest from reference TRBV5-1 and TRBJ1-2): KAGVTQTPRYLIKTRGQQVTLSCSPISGHRSVSWYQQTPGQGLQFLFEYFSETQRNKGNFPGRFSGRQFSNSRSEMNVSTLELGDSALYLCASSHGRDRASNGYTFGSGTRLTVV.

The CDR3 here is CASTREYNSPLHF. The CDR3 region has the DNA TGTGCCAGCACAAGGGAGTATAATTCACCCCTCCACTTT. The chain combines TRBV2 with TRBJ1-6; D unresolved. This CDR3 comprises 13 residues. Trimming left V 7 bases short and J 4 bases short, with 8 bases between. Looked up from germline, CDR1 is SNHLY and CDR2 is FYNNEI.

The chain has TRBV6-5 and TRBJ1-2; D is unresolved. V was cut by 0 bases and J by 6 bases, with 14 bases left in between. The CDR3 runs to 15 residues. CDR1 is MNHEY and CDR2 is SVGAGI in the germline V gene. CDR3 in DNA: TGTGCCAGCAGTTACTCGCGTGCAGGATTGGATGGCTACACCTTC. Translated: CASSYSRAGLDGYTF.

The genes are TRBV18 and TRBJ1-2, with 8 bases fitting TRBD1. After removal of 6 bases from V and 4 bases from J, the junction contained 7 bases not matched to a gene. CDR1 is KGHSH and CDR2 is LQKENI in the germline V gene. The CDR3 covers 14 residues. CDR3 region: CASSPNQGAYGYTF. CDR3 nucleotide sequence: TGTGCCAGCTCTCCCAACCAGGGGGCCTATGGCTACACCTTC.

The chain recombines TRBV27 with TRBJ2-7; 11 positions agree with TRBD1. The CDR3 covers 14 residues. CDR1 and CDR2 (germline): MNHEY, SMNVEV (reference sequence). Trimming removed 6 bases from V and 3 bases from J; junction bases left unmatched: 4. The CDR3 DNA is TGTGCCAGCAGACGGACAGGGGGCAGCTACGAGCAGTACTTC. This gives the protein CASRRTGGSYEQYF.

This clone was counted a few times. This sequence joins TRBV10-3 and TRBJ2-3, with 7 bases identical to TRBD2. CDR3 length: 16 residues. Germline V gene lookup returns CDR1 ENHRY and CDR2 SYGVKD. The V segment lost 2 bases and the J segment 5 bases; nucleotides outside the gene matches: 10. In nucleotides, the CDR3 is TGTGCCATCAGTGAGCCTCGGGCGGGGGAGGGAGATACGCAGTATTTT. It encodes CAISEPRAGEGDTQYF.

The table lists this clone with a few counts. The V call is TRBV2, the J call TRBJ2-2; a weak D match, TRBD1 (6 bases). The germline V gene encodes CDR1 SNHLY and CDR2 FYNNEI. The CDR3 sequence is 15 residues long. The V gene lost 4 bases and the J gene lost 4 bases, with 13 bases spanning the gap. Written as DNA, the CDR3 is TGTGCCAGCAGTGTCAAGGGGGTTTTCACCGGGGAGCTGTTTTTT. This encodes CASSVKGVFTGELFF.

CDR3 in amino acids: CASGRSGSTDTQYF. The CDR3, as DNA: TGCGCCAGCGGGAGGAGCGGGAGCACAGATACGCAGTATTTT. The V and J genes are TRBV5-1 and TRBJ2-3, with D possibly being TRBD2 (6 bases). CDR1 SGHRS and CDR2 YFSETQ come from the germline V gene. The CDR3 is made up of 14 amino acids. V lost 7 bases, J lost 0 bases, and 12 bases lay in between.

J is TRBJ2-6 and V is TRBV18; the D is unclear. This CDR3 region has 14 residues. V was shortened by 4 bases and J by 2 bases, with 6 bases between the two germline ends. The V gene's germline CDR1 is KGHSH and CDR2 LQKENI. The CDR3 nucleotides are TGTGCCAGCTCACAAGGAGCTGGGGCCAACGTCCTGACTTTC. As protein: CASSQGAGANVLTF.

In this sample, this clone turned up a few times. The chain recombines TRBV6-1 with TRBJ1-6; D unresolved. V lost 4 bases to trimming and J lost 4 bases, with 8 bases between them. The CDR3 runs 14 residues. Germline assignment: CDR1 MNHNS and CDR2 SASEGT. The CDR3 is CASSGHTYNSPLHF. For the CDR3, the DNA is TGTGCCAGCAGTGGCCACACATATAATTCACCCCTCCACTTT.

V and J are TRBV5-1 and TRBJ2-3; 12 nucleotides line up with TRBD1. V shed 1 base, J shed 0 bases, and the junction held 6 bases outside the gene matches. Per germline, CDR1 SGHRS and CDR2 YFSETQ. CDR3 size: 18 residues. In nucleotides, the CDR3 is TGCGCCAGCAGCTTGCGGGGACAGGGGGCCTTTAGCACAGATACGCAGTATTTT. Encoded protein: CASSLRGQGAFSTDTQYF.

This clone has a handful of counts. The gene calls are TRBV29-1 and TRBJ2-7; TRBD2 matches 12 bases. Trimming removed 6 bases from V and 2 bases from J; junction bases left unmatched: 2. The germline V gene encodes CDR1 SQVTM and CDR2 ANQGSEA. The CDR3 spans 13 residues. The CDR3 DNA reads as TGCAGCGTGCGGACTAGCGGGGCCTACGAGCAGTACTTC. Translated, it gives CSVRTSGAYEQYF.

J is TRBJ2-7 and V is TRBV29-1, with a possible D match to TRBD2 (5 bases). Germline lookup yields CDR1 SQVTM and CDR2 ANQGSEA. The CDR3 is 12 amino acids. Trimming shortened V by 5 bases and J by 3 bases, and 11 bases separated the two germline ends. The CDR3 spells CSVRGPHYEQYF. CDR3 DNA sequence: TGCAGCGTTCGGGGTCCGCACTACGAGCAGTACTTC.

This chain joins TRBV12-5 and TRBJ1-3; no clear D. Trimming took 5 bases from V and 8 from J, leaving 10 bases between them. CDR1 is LGHNT, CDR2 FRNRAP, per germline. This CDR3 region has 12 residues. CDR3 bases: TGTGCTAGTGGTCAAAATGGGCACACCATATATTTT. It is translated as CASGQNGHTIYF.

This clone was picked up a small number of times. The CDR3 sequence: CASSIAVANYGYTF. CDR3 DNA: TGTGCCAGTAGTATAGCGGTAGCTAACTATGGCTACACCTTC. This chain connects TRBV19 to TRBJ1-2; no reliable D call. Germline V gene lookup returns CDR1 LNHDA and CDR2 SQIVND (reference sequence). The CDR3 runs to 14 residues. Trimming stripped 1 base from V and 0 bases from J, with 6 bases between.

The chain uses TRBV18 and TRBJ1-5; maybe TRBD1 (5 bases). Trimming took 5 bases from V and 7 from J, leaving 15 bases between them. The length of the CDR3 is 14 residues. Germline V gene data show CDR1 as KGHSH and CDR2 as LQKENI. For the CDR3, the DNA is TGTGCCAGCTCAGGGCAGGGAAAGGACCAGCCCCAGCATTTT. Translating gives CASSGQGKDQPQHF.

The gene calls are TRBV5-1 and TRBJ1-6, with D uncertain. The CDR3 spans 15 residues. Germline CDR1 reads SGHRS; CDR2 reads YFSETQ. Trimming stripped 0 bases from V and 0 bases from J, with 4 bases between. CDR3 sequence (DNA): TGCGCCAGCAGCTTGGAGAGCTCCTATAATTCACCCCTCCACTTT. Amino acid sequence: CASSLESSYNSPLHF.

The V call is TRBV12-5, the J call TRBJ2-7; D not resolved. The CDR3 runs to 13 residues. Trimming stripped 1 base from V and 5 bases from J, with 9 bases between. CDR1 LGHNT and CDR2 FRNRAP come from the germline V gene. The DNA for the CDR3 is TGTGCTAGTGGTTTGGCACAATTCGACGAGCAGTACTTC. Encoded protein: CASGLAQFDEQYF.